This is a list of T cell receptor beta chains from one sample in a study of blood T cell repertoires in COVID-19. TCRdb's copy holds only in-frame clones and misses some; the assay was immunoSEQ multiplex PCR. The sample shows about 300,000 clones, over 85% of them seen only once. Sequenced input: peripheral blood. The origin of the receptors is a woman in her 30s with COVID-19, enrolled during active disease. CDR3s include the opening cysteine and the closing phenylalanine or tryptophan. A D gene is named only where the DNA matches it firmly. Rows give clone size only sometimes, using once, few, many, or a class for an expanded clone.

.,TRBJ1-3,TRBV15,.,CATSRGPGLSGNTIYF,TGTGCCACCAGCAGAGGCCCAGGGTTGTCTGGAAACACCATATATTTT
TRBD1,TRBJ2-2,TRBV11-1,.,CASSSYSQGPGELFF,TGTGCCAGCAGCTCATATTCACAGGGGCCCGGGGAGCTGTTTTTT
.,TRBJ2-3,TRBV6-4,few,CASSPSSADTQYF,TGTGCCAGCAGCCCTTCTAGTGCAGATACGCAGTATTTT
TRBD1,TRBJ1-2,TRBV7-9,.,CASSLFGTANYGYTF,TGTGCCAGCAGCTTATTCGGGACAGCTAACTATGGCTACACCTTC
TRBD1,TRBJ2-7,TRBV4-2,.,CASSGQGRYEQYF,TGTGCCAGCAGCGGACAGGGAAGATACGAGCAGTACTTC
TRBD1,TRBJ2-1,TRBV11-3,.,CASSLPGQGVPEQFF,TGTGCCAGCAGCCTACCTGGACAGGGGGTACCTGAGCAGTTCTTC
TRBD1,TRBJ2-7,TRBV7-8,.,CASSNRQGRKRF,TGTGCCAGCAGCAATCGACAGGGGAGGAAGCGGTTC
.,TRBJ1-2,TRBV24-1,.,CATSDLTGYTF,TGTGCCACCAGTGATTTGACAGGCTACACCTTC
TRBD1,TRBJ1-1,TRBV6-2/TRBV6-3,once,CASGPGQGAGEAFF,TGTGCCAGCGGCCCGGGACAGGGGGCTGGTGAAGCTTTCTTT
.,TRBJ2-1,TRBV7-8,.,CASSFREQFF,TGTGCCAGCAGCTTTCGGGAGCAGTTCTTC
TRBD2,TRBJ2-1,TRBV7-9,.,CASNIAGGPREQFF,TGTGCCAGCAACATAGCGGGGGGGCCCAGAGAGCAGTTCTTC
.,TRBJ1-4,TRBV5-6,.,CASSLLTGREKLFF,TGTGCCAGCAGCTTACTGACAGGACGGGAAAAACTGTTTTTT
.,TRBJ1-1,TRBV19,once,CASSIAAGVNTEAFF,TGTGCCAGTAGTATAGCGGCGGGGGTCAACACTGAAGCTTTCTTT
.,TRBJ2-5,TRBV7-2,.,CASSRRQWRETQYF,TGTGCCAGCAGCCGCCGACAGTGGCGAGAGACCCAGTACTTC
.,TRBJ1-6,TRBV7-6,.,CASSRQDNSPLHF,TGTGCCAGCAGCCGACAGGATAATTCACCCCTCCACTTT
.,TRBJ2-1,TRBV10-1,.,CASSESQGWSEQFF,TGCGCCAGCAGTGAGTCCCAGGGTTGGAGTGAGCAGTTCTTC
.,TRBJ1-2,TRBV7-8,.,CASSLGGGAVTNGYTF,TGTGCCAGCAGCTTAGGAGGGGGGGCAGTAACTAATGGCTACACCTTC
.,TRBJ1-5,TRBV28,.,CASSYIQGDQPQHF,TGTGCCAGCAGCTACATCCAGGGCGATCAGCCCCAGCATTTT
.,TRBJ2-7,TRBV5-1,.,CASSASPVYEQYF,TGCGCCAGCAGCGCTAGTCCCGTCTACGAGCAGTACTTC
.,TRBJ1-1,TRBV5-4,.,CASSLGGVRTEAFF,TGTGCCAGCAGCTTGGGGGGGGTAAGGACTGAAGCTTTCTTT
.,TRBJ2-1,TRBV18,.,CASSPRGGDYNEQFF,TGTGCCAGCTCACCAAGGGGGGGGGACTACAATGAGCAGTTCTTC
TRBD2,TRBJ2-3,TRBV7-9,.,CASNQASGPSTDTQYF,TGTGCCAGCAACCAAGCTAGCGGCCCTAGCACAGATACGCAGTATTTT
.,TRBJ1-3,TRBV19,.,CASRSFSGNTIYF,TGTGCCAGTCGGTCGTTCTCTGGAAACACCATATATTTT
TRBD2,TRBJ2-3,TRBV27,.,CASSFLAGVSTDTQYF,TGTGCCAGCAGTTTCCTAGCGGGGGTGAGCACAGATACGCAGTATTTT
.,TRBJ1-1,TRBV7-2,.,CASSKGGWVTEAFF,TGTGCCAGCAGCAAAGGCGGGTGGGTCACTGAAGCTTTCTTT
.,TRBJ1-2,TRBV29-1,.,CSARTASYGYTF,TGCAGCGCCCGGACAGCCAGCTATGGCTACACCTTC
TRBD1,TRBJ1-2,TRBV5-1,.,CASSLDRGDGYTF,TGCGCCAGCAGCTTGGACAGGGGAGATGGCTACACCTTC
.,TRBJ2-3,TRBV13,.,CASSVRDTDTQYF,TGTGCCAGCAGCGTTCGCGACACAGATACGCAGTATTTT
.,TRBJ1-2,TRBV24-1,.,CATSDSTVSYGYTF,TGTGCCACCAGTGATTCGACAGTAAGCTATGGCTACACCTTC
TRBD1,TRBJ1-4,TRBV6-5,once,CASSYTTGGYQKLFF,TGTGCCAGCAGTTATACGACAGGGGGCTATCAAAAACTGTTTTTT
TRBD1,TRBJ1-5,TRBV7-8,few,CASSSEDRVFQPQHF,TGTGCCAGCAGCTCAGAGGACAGGGTTTTTCAGCCCCAGCATTTT
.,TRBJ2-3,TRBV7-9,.,CASSLAGGITDTQYF,TGTGCCAGCAGCTTAGCGGGGGGAATCACAGATACGCAGTATTTT